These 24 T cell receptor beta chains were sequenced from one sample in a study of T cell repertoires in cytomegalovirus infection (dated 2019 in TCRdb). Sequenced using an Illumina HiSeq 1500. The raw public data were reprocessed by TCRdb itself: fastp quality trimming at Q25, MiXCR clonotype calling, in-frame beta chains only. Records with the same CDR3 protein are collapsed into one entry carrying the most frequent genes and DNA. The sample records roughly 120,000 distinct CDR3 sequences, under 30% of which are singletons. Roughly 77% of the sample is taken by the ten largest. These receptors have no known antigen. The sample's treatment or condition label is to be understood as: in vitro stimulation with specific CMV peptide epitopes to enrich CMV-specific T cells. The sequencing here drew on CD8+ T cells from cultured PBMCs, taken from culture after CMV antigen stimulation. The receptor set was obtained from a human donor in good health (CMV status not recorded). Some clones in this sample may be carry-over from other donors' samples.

CDR3 coding DNA: TGCGCCAGCAGCCCCGGGACAGTGAATACGCAGTATTTT. Translating gives CASSPGTVNTQYF. The rearrangement uses TRBV4-1 and TRBJ2-3, with TRBD1 matching over 7 bases. V shed 4 bases and J 7 bases; nucleotides not matched to a gene: 5. This CDR3 has 13 amino acids. Germline assignment: CDR1 MGHRA and CDR2 YSYEKL.

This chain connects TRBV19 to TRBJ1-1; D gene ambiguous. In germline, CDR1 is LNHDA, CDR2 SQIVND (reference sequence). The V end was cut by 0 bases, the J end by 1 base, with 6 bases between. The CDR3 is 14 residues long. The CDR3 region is CASSIDRTNTEAFF. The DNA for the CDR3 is TGTGCCAGTAGTATAGACAGGACGAACACTGAAGCTTTCTTT.

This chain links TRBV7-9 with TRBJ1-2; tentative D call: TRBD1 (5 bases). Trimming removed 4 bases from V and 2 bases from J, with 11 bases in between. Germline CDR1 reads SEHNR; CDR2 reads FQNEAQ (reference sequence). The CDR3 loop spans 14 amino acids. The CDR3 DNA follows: TGTGCCAGCAGCTCAGGGCCAGTAAACTATGGCTACACCTTC. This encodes CASSSGPVNYGYTF.

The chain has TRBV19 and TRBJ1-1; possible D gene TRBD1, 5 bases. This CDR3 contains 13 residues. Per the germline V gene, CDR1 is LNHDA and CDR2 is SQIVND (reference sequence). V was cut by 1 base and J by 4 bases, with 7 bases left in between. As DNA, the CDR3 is TGTGCCAGTAGTATAGCGACAGCCACTGAAGCTTTCTTT. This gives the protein CASSIATATEAFF.

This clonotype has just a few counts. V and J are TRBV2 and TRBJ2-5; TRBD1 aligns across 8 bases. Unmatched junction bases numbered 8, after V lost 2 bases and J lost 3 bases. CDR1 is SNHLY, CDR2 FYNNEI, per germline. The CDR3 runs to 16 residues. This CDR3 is CASSEPFGTGEETQYF. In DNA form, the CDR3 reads TGTGCCAGCAGTGAACCCTTCGGGACAGGAGAAGAGACCCAGTACTTC.

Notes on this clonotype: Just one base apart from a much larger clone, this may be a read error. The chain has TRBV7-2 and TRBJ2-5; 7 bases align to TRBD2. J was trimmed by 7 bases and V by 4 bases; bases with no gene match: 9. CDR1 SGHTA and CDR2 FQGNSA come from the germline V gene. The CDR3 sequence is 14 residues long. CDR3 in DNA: TGTGCCAGCAGCTCCGGGACTGGGGGGGGGACCCAGTACTTC. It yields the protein CASSSGTGGGTQYF.

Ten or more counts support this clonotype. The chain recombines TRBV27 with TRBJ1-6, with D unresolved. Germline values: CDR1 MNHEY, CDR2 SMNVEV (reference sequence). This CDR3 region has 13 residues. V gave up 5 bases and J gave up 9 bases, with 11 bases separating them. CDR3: CASSPGWGSPLHF. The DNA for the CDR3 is TGTGCCAGCAGTCCCGGTTGGGGTTCACCCCTCCACTTT.

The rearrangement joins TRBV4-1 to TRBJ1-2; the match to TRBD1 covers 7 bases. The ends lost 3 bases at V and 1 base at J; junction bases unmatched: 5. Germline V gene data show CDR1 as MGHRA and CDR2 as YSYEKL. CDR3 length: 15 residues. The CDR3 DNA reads TGCGCCAGCAGCCAGGTACGGGACAGTAACTATGGCTACACCTTC. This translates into CASSQVRDSNYGYTF.

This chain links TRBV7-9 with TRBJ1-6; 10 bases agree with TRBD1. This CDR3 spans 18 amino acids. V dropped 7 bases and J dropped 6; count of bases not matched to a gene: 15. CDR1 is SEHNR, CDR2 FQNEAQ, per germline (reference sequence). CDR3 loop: CASNFSPGQGTSNSPLHF. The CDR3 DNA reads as TGTGCCAGCAACTTTTCCCCGGGACAGGGGACGAGTAATTCACCCCTCCACTTT.

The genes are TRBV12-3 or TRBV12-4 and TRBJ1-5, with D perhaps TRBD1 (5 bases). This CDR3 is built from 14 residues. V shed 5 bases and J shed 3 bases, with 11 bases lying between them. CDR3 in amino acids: CASSLLGLNQPQHF. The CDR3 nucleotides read TGTGCCAGCAGTCTGCTGGGGCTCAATCAGCCCCAGCATTTT.

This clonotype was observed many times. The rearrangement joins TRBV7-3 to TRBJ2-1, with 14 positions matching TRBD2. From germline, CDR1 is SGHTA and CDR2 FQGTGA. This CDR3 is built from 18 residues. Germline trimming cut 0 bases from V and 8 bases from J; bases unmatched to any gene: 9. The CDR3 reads CASSLTKTSGGAIDEQFF. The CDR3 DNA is TGTGCCAGCAGCTTAACCAAGACTAGCGGGGGGGCCATCGATGAGCAGTTCTTC.

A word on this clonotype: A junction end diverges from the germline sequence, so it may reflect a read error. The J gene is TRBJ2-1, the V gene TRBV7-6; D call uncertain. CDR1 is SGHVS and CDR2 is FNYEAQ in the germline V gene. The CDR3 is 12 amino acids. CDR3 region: CASSFLYDEQFF. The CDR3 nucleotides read TGTGCCAGCAGCTTTCTCTACGATGAGCAGTTCTTC.

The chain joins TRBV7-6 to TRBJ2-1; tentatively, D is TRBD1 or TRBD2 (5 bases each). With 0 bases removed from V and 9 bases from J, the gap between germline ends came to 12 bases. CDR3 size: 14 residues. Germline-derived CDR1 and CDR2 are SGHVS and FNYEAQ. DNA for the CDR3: TGTGCCAGCAGCTTAGCTGGGACCGCGGGTGAGCAGTTCTTC. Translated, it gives CASSLAGTAGEQFF.

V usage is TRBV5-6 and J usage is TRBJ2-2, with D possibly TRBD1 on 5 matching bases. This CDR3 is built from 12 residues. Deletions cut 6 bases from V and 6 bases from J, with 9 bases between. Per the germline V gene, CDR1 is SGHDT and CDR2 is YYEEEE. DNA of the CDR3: TGTGCCAGCAACCAGGGTTCCGGGGAGCTGTTTTTT. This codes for CASNQGSGELFF.

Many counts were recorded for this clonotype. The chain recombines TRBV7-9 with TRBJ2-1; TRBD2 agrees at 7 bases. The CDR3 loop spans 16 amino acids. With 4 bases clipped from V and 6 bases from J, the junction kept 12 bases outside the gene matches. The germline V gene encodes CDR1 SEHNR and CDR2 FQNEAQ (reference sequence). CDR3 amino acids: CASSSPPREWSNEQFF. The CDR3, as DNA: TGTGCCAGCAGCTCCCCCCCGCGGGAGTGGTCCAATGAGCAGTTCTTC. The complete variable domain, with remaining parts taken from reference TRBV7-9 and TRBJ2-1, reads DTGVSQNPRHKITKRGQNVTFRCDPISEHNRLYWYRQTLGQGPEFLTYFQNEAQLEKSRLLSDRFSAERPKGSFSTLEIQRTEQGDSAMYLCASSSPPREWSNEQFFGPGTRLTVL.

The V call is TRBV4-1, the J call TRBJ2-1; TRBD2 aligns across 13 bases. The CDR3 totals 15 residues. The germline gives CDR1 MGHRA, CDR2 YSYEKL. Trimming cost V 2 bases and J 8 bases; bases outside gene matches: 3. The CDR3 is CASSQTSGGVDEQFF. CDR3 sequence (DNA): TGCGCCAGCAGCCAAACTAGCGGGGGGGTGGATGAGCAGTTCTTC.

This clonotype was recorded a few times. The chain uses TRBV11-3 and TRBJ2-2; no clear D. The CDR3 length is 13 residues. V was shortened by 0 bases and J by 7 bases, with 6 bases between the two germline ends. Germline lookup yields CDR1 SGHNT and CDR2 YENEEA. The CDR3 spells CASSLEYGGELFF. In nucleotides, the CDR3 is TGTGCCAGCAGCTTAGAATATGGCGGGGAGCTGTTTTTT.

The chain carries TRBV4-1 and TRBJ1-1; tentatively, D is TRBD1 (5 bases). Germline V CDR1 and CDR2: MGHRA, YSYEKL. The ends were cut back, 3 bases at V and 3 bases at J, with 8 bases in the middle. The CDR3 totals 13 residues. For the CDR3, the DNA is TGCGCCAGCAGCCACCTGGGGCACACTGAAGCTTTCTTT. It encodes CASSHLGHTEAFF.

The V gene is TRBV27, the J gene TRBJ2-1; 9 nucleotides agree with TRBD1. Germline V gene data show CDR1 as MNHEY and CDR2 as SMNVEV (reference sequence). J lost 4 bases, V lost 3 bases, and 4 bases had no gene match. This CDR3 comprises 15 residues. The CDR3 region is CASSFSGTGYNEQFF. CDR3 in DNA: TGTGCCAGCAGTTTTTCCGGGACAGGGTACAATGAGCAGTTCTTC.

The CDR3 region has the DNA TGTGCCAGCAGTCCGGGGACAGATAGCAATCAGCCCCAGCATTTT. As protein: CASSPGTDSNQPQHF. This chain connects TRBV27 to TRBJ1-5; the match to TRBD1 covers 7 bases. Germline V lookup: CDR1 MNHEY, CDR2 SMNVEV (reference sequence). This CDR3 region has 15 residues. Trimming took 5 bases from V and 0 from J; bases not matched to a gene: 4.

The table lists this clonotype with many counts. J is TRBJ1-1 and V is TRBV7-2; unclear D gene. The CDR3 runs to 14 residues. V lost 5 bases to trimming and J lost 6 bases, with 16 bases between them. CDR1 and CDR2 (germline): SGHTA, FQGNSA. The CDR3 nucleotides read TGTGCCAGCAGCAAAGGGCAGTCCGGGCCTGAAGCTTTCTTT. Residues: CASSKGQSGPEAFF.

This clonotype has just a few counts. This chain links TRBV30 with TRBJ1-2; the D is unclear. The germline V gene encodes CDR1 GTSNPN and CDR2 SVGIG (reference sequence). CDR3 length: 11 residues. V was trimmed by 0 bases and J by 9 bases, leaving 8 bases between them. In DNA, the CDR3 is TGTGCCTGGAGTGTGTCAGATCGCTACACCTTC. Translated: CAWSVSDRYTF.

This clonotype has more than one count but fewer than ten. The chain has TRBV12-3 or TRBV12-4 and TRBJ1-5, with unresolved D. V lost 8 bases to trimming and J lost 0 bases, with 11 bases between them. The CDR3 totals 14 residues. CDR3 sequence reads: CASQKGGSNQPQHF. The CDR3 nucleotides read TGTGCCAGCCAGAAGGGTGGTAGCAATCAGCCCCAGCATTTT.

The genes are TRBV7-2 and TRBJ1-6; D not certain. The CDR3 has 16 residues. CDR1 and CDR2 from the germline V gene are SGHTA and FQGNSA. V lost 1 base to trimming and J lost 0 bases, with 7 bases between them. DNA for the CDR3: TGTGCCAGCAGCTTAGTGGGGAGCTCCTATAATTCACCCCTCCACTTT. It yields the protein CASSLVGSSYNSPLHF.